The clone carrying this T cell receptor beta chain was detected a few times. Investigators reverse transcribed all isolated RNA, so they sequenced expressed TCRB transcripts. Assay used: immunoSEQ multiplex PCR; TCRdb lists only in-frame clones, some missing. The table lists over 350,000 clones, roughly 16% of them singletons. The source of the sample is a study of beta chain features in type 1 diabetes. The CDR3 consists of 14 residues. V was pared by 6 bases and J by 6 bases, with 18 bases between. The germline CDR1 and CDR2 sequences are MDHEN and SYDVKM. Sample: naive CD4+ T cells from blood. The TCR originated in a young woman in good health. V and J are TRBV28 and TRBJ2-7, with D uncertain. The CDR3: CASSWARQMGEQYF. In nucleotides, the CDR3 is TGTGCCAGCAGCTGGGCCCGGCAGATGGGCGAGCAGTACTTC.